The present entry profiles one T cell receptor (beta chain) with its context. Its target is not known. MiXCR was run by TCRdb on the 5' RACE reads, yielding one entry per CDR3 protein. The sample contains hundreds of thousands of distinct CDR3 sequences, 15% to 20% of which appear only once. V was pared by 5 bases and J by 0 bases, with 11 bases between. This CDR3 is built from 14 residues. The sample belongs to a study of identical twins. Notes on the study in general: An excess of low generation probability was shown by twin-shared out-of-frame alpha sequences. Conclusions relied on cross-sectional statistical analysis, not following the same donors. Out-of-frame sharing of TCR alpha in monozygotic twins was underestimated by models.

This same sample was also taken into another study, of T cells expressing NK-cell markers. Turning to that study: Sequenced donors, eight in total, included seven who were HCMV-seropositive and one who was seronegative.

The sample consisted of PBMCs. This sequence originates from a woman aged 18-29 years in good health. The V gene is TRBV12-3 or TRBV12-4, the J gene TRBJ2-7; a weak D match, TRBD1 (5 bases). CDR3 sequence (DNA): TGTGCCAGCAGTCCGGACACCTACTCCTACGAGCAGTACTTC. Protein: CASSPDTYSYEQYF.